This T cell receptor beta chain was captured by sequencing in a study of T-cell reconstitution after alpha-beta-depleted transplantation in children. Germline V gene sequence: CDR1 SEHNR, CDR2 FQNEAQ (reference sequence). The CDR3 is 14 amino acids. Trimming stripped 3 bases from V and 5 bases from J, with 13 bases between. Unique molecular identifiers were incorporated when the TCRbeta library was constructed. MiXCR was run by TCRdb on the PCR reads, yielding one entry per CDR3 protein. The repertoire includes around 340,000 distinct CDR3 sequences, roughly 15% of them detected once, and about 4.5% sits in the top ten. This clonotype was seen a few times.

The sample consisted of PBMCs, taken from the stem cell graft. The sequence was collected from a human donor who donated a stem cell graft to a child with Fanconi anemia. The chain joins TRBV7-9 to TRBJ2-5, with D hard to call. This CDR3 reads CASSLGTVGETQYF. In nucleotides, the CDR3 is TGTGCCAGCAGCTTGGGTACAGTCGGCGAGACCCAGTACTTC. The full variable domain, in which reference TRBV7-9 and TRBJ2-5 provide the parts outside the CDR3, is DTGVSQNPRHKITKRGQNVTFRCDPISEHNRLYWYRQTLGQGPEFLTYFQNEAQLEKSRLLSDRFSAERPKGSFSTLEIQRTEQGDSAMYLCASSLGTVGETQYFGPGTRLLVL.